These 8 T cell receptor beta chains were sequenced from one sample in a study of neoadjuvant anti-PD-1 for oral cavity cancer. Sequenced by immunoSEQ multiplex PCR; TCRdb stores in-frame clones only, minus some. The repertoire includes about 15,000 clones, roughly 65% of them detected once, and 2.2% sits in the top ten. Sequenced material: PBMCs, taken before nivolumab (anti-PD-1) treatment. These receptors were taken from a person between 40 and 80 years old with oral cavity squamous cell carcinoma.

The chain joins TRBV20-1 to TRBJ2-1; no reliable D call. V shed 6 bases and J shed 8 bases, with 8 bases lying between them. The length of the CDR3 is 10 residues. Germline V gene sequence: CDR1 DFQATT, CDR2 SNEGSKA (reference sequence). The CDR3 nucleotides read TGCAGTGCGACCCGCCATGAGCAGTTCTTC. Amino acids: CSATRHEQFF.

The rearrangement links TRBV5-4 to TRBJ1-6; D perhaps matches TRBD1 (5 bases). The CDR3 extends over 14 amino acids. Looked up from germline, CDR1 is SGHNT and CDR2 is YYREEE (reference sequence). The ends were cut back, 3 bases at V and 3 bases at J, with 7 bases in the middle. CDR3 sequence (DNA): TGTGCCAGCAGCTCGGGGGACTATAATTCACCCCTCCACTTT. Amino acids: CASSSGDYNSPLHF.

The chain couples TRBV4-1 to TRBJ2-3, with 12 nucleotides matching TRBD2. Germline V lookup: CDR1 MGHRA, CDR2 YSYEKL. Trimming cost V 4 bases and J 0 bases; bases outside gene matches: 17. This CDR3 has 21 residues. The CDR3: CASSLRYAGTSGSTSTDTQYF. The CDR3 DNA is TGCGCCAGCAGCCTACGTTACGCGGGGACTAGCGGGTCGACTAGCACAGATACGCAGTATTTT.

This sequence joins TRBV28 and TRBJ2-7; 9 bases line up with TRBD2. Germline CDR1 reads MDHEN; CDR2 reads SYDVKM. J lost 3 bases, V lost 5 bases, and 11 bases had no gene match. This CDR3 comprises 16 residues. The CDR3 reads CASSPHSGREGYEQYF. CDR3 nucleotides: TGTGCCAGCAGTCCACATAGCGGGAGAGAGGGCTACGAGCAGTACTTC.

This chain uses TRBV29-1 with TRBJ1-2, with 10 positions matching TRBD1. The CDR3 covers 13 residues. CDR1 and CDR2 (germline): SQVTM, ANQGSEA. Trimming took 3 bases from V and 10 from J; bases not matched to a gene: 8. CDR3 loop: CSVDAPGTGVYTF. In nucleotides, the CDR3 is TGCAGCGTTGACGCTCCAGGGACAGGGGTCTACACCTTC.

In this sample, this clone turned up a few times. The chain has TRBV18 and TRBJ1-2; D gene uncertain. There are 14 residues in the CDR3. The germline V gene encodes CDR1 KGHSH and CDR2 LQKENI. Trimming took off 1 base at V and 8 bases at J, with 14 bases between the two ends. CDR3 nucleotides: TGTGCCAGCTCACCACGCCTCTCGGATCAAGGCTACACCTTC. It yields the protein CASSPRLSDQGYTF.

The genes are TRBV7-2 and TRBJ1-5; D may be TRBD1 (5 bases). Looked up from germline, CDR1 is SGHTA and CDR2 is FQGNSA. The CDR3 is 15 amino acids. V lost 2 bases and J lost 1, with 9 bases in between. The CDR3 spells CASSLQGESNQPQHF. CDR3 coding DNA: TGTGCCAGCAGCTTACAGGGAGAGAGCAATCAGCCCCAGCATTTT.

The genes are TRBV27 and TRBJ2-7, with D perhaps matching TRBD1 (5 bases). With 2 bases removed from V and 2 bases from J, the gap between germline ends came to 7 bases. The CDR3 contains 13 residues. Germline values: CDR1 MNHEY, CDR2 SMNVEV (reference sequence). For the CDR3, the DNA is TGTGCCAGCAGTTTACTAGGGGCCTACGAGCAGTACTTC. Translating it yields CASSLLGAYEQYF.